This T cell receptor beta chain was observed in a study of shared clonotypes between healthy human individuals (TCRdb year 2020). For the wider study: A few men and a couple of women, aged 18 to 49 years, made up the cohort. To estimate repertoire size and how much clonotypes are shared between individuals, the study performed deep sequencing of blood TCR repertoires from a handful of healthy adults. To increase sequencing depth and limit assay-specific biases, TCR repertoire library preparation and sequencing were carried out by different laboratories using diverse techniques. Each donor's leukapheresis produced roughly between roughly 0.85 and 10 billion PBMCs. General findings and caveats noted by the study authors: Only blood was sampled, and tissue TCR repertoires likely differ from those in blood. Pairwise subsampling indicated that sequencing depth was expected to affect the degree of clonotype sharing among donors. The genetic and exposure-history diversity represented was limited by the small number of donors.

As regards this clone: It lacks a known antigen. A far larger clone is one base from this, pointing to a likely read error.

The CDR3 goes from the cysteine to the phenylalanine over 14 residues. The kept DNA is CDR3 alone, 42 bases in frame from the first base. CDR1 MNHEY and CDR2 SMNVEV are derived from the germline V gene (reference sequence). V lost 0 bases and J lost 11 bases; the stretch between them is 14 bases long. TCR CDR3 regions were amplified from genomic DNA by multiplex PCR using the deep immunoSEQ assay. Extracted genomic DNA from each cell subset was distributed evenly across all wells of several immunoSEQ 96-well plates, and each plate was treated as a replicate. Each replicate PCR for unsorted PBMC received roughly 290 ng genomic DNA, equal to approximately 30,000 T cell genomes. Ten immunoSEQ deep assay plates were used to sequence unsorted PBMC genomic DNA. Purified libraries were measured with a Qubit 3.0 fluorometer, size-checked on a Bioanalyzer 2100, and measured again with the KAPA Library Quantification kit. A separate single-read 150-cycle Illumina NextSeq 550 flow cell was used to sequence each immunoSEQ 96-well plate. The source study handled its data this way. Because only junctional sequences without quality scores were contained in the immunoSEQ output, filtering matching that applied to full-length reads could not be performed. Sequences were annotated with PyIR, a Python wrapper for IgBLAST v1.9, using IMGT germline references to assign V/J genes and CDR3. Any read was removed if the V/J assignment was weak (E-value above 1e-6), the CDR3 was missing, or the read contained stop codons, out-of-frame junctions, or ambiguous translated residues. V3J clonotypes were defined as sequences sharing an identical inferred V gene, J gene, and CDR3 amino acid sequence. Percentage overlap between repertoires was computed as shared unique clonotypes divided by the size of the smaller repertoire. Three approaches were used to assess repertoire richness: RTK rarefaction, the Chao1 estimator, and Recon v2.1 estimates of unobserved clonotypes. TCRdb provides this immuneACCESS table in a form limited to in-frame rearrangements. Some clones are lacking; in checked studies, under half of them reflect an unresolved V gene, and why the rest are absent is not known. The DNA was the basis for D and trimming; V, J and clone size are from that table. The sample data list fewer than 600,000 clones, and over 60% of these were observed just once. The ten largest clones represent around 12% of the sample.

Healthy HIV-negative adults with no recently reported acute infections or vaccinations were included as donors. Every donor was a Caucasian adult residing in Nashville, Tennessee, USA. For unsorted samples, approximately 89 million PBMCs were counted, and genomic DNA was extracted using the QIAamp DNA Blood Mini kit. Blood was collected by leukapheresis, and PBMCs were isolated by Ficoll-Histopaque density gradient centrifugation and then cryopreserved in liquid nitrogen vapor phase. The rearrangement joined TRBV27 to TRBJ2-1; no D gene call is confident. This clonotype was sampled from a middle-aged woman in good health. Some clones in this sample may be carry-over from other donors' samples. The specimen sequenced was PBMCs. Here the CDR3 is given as CASSLSAYSGKQFF. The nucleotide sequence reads TGTGCCAGCAGTTTATCGGCCTACAGTGGTAAGCAGTTCTTC.